The next 13 T cell receptor beta chains were all read from a single sample in a study of T cells after posttransplantation cyclophosphamide. This table comes from immunoSEQ multiplex PCR, and its TCRdb copy is limited to in-frame clones, with some not included. The sample has tens of thousands of clones, none seen only once. Sequenced input: PBMCs. The receptors come from a man over 45 in good health, CMV-negative, and a related stem cell transplant donor.

This clone was seen many times. The CDR3 sequence is CASSLGGGQGSSEQYF. Written as DNA, the CDR3 is TGTGCCAGCAGCTTAGGAGGAGGACAGGGGTCCAGCGAGCAGTACTTC. The chain is built from TRBV13 and TRBJ2-7; 9 bases are shared with TRBD1. J was trimmed by 6 bases and V by 0 bases; bases with no gene match: 9. This CDR3 is built from 16 residues. Germline V CDR1 and CDR2: PRHDT, FYEKMQ (reference sequence).

This clone was recorded many times. The chain joins TRBV5-6 to TRBJ2-7; possibly TRBD1 for D (6 bases). V lost 2 bases, J lost 2 bases, and 8 bases lay in between. CDR1 is SGHDT and CDR2 is YYEEEE in the germline V gene. CDR3 length: 13 amino acids. The CDR3 DNA is TGTGCCAGCAGCTTCGAGGGGGCCTACGAGCAGTACTTC. Its translation is CASSFEGAYEQYF.

This clone was observed at least ten times. The chain joins TRBV9 to TRBJ1-2; D remains unclear. Germline V gene lookup returns CDR1 SGDLS and CDR2 YYNGEE. V was clipped by 3 bases and J by 5 bases, with 8 bases between them. The CDR3 has 12 amino acids. The CDR3, as DNA: TGTGCCAGCAGCGCGGTTCTGTATGGCTACACCTTC. This encodes CASSAVLYGYTF.

This clone was recorded a few times. The V and J genes are TRBV15 and TRBJ1-6, with 8 bases lining up with TRBD1. Germline CDR1 LNHNV, CDR2 YYDKDF (reference sequence). V lost 5 bases and J lost 10; bases outside the gene matches: 19. This CDR3 is 18 amino acids long. The CDR3 coding sequence is TGTGCCACCAGCTCCGACCGGGTGTTGGACAGGGCGGTGTCACCCCTCCACTTT. Translated: CATSSDRVLDRAVSPLHF.

This clone was picked up many times. This rearrangement joins TRBV5-6 to TRBJ1-2, with a weak D call TRBD1 (6 bases). The CDR3 sequence is 12 residues long. In germline, CDR1 is SGHDT, CDR2 YYEEEE. Trimming pared 5 bases from V and 4 bases from J, leaving 9 bases between. CDR3 amino acids: CASSPQGYGYTF. The CDR3 coding sequence is TGTGCCAGCAGTCCACAGGGCTATGGCTACACCTTC.

The chain links TRBV2 to TRBJ2-2; 9 bases align to TRBD1. CDR3 length: 19 residues. The V and J ends lost 5 bases and 2 bases, in that order; junction bases with no gene match: 15. Looked up from germline, CDR1 is SNHLY and CDR2 is FYNNEI. CDR3 sequence reads: CASSQFLTGTGINTGELFF. The CDR3 DNA follows: TGTGCCAGCAGTCAGTTTTTAACCGGGACAGGGATCAACACCGGGGAGCTGTTTTTT.

This clone showed up many times. The chain employs TRBV4-3 and TRBJ2-2; TRBD1 might be the D (5 bases). Germline CDR1 and CDR2: LGHNA and YSLEER. Trimming left V 0 bases short and J 1 base short, with 9 bases between. The length of the CDR3 is 16 residues. For the CDR3, the DNA is TGCGCCAGCAGCCAAGAGAGAGACAGGAACACCGGGGAGCTGTTTTTT. Its translation is CASSQERDRNTGELFF.

This clone came up many times. The CDR3 coding sequence is TGTGCCAGCAACTGGGGACAGGGGGACACTGAAGCTTTCTTT. It encodes CASNWGQGDTEAFF. The chain recombines TRBV6-1 with TRBJ1-1, with 11 positions matching TRBD1. CDR3 size: 14 residues. The germline V gene encodes CDR1 MNHNS and CDR2 SASEGT. After removal of 7 bases from V and 3 bases from J, the junction contained 4 bases not matched to a gene.

In this sample, this clone turned up many times. The genes are TRBV7-8 and TRBJ1-1; the match to TRBD1 covers 9 bases. The CDR3 is 17 amino acids. Germline assignment: CDR1 SGHVS and CDR2 FQNEAQ. Trimming removed 5 bases from V and 0 bases from J; junction bases left unmatched: 10. The CDR3 sequence: CASSPHGGQGMNTEAFF. CDR3 in DNA: TGTGCCAGCAGCCCTCACGGGGGACAGGGCATGAACACTGAAGCTTTCTTT.

The sample holds many counts of this clone. The chain has TRBV9 and TRBJ1-2, with 7 nucleotides matching TRBD1. The CDR3 runs 16 residues. Germline trimming cut 3 bases from V and 2 bases from J; bases unmatched to any gene: 10. The germline V gene has CDR1 SGDLS and CDR2 YYNGEE. CDR3 loop: CASSAGVDRENYGYTF. CDR3 nucleotides: TGTGCCAGCAGCGCTGGGGTCGACAGGGAGAACTATGGCTACACCTTC.

This clone has at least ten counts. The chain combines TRBV5-4 with TRBJ2-5, with 8 positions matching TRBD2. J gave up 7 bases and V 1 base, and 18 bases lay outside the gene matches. Germline CDR1 reads SGHNT; CDR2 reads YYREEE (reference sequence). The CDR3 runs to 18 residues. The CDR3 region is CASSLPVEIAGSVRTQYF. The CDR3 region has the DNA TGTGCCAGCAGCTTGCCCGTCGAGATAGCGGGGTCGGTTAGGACCCAGTACTTC. The whole variable domain, remainder taken from reference TRBV5-4 and TRBJ2-5, is ETGVTQSPTHLIKTRGQQVTLRCSSQSGHNTVSWYQQALGQGPQFIFQYYREEENGRGNFPPRFSGLQFPNYSSELNVNALELDDSALYLCASSLPVEIAGSVRTQYFGPGTRLLVL.

At least ten counts were recorded for this clone. The genes are TRBV11-2 and TRBJ1-3; tentatively, D is TRBD1 (6 bases). The CDR3 sequence is 15 residues long. Germline CDR1 SGHAT, CDR2 FQNNGV. V dropped 2 bases and J dropped 7 bases, with 15 bases sitting between them. This chain's CDR3 is CASSLSGQRGNTIYF. Here the CDR3 DNA reads TGTGCCAGCAGCTTAAGCGGACAAAGGGGGAACACCATATATTTT.

This clone was seen at least ten times. The rearrangement joins TRBV4-3 to TRBJ2-7; 8 bases match TRBD2. The CDR3 runs to 17 residues. Trimming took 3 bases from V and 0 from J; bases not matched to a gene: 10. Germline values: CDR1 LGHNA, CDR2 YSLEER. The CDR3 protein is CASSQSSQAGGSYEQYF. The CDR3 DNA is TGCGCCAGCAGCCAGAGTTCCCAGGCGGGGGGCTCCTACGAGCAGTACTTC.